Listed below are T cell receptor beta chains from one sample, sequenced in a study of shared T cell receptors in the human thymus. Assay used: immunoSEQ multiplex PCR; TCRdb lists only in-frame clones, some missing. The sample has 700,000 to 750,000 clones; roughly 88% are singletons. Another study also made use of these data, one on human thymus T cells.

Source material: thymocytes. Receptor source: a girl less than two years old with a congenital heart defect. The conserved cysteine and the conserved F or W are not part of the CDR3 here. The order of the fields is J gene, V gene, CDR3 protein.

>TRBJ2-1|TRBV29-1
SVGGDRAASYNEQF
>TRBJ2-2|TRBV7-9
ASSLGQLGTGELF
>TRBJ2-2|TRBV4-1
ASSQEQGPDGELF
>TRBJ2-6|TRBV15
ATSRRGSGANVLT
>TRBJ2-7|TRBV5-4
ASSHTSGGEQY
>TRBJ2-7|TRBV28
ASSSDRSYEQY
>TRBJ1-1|TRBV7-9
ASSGAGTTNTEAF
>TRBJ1-2|TRBV11-2
ASSLRTGANYGYT
>TRBJ2-5|TRBV5-1
ASSSHRERETQY
>TRBJ1-1|TRBV27
ASRSRRAGMNTEAF
>TRBJ1-2|TRBV6-5
ASSYLDRDVYGYT
>TRBJ2-1|TRBV5-5
ASSSTVETFPYNEQF
>TRBJ2-3|TRBV6-4
ASSPGLAGGPDTQY
>TRBJ1-5|TRBV28
AGTKQTGGQPQH
>TRBJ1-1|TRBV7-8
ASSRRAGLSQAEAF
>TRBJ2-3|TRBV15
ATSRDKKQELSTDTQY
>TRBJ2-7|TRBV29-1
SAGTGGYEQY
>TRBJ1-2|TRBV7-6
ASSGDNRSGYT
>TRBJ2-1|TRBV4-2
ASSQGQGAKDNEQF
>TRBJ1-2|TRBV9
ASSEGPAGSYGYT
>TRBJ2-2|TRBV15
ATSREEAASGGACTGELF
>TRBJ1-2|TRBV5-5
ASSYGQGNYGYT
>TRBJ2-7|TRBV7-2
ASTWRLAGAYEQY
>TRBJ1-1|TRBV28
ASSLVGFNRDPGTEAF
>TRBJ2-3|TRBV29-1
SVERPTSGTFNLSTDTQY
>TRBJ1-1|TRBV5-6
ASSKGQGTEAF
>TRBJ1-1|TRBV29-1
SVVRGGNSGVYTEAF